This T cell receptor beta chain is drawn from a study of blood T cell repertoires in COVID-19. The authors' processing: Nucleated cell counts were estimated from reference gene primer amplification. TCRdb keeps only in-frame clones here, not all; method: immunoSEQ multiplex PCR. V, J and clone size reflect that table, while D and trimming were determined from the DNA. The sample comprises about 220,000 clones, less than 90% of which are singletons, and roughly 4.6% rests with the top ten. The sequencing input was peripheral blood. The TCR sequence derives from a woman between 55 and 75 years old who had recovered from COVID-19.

The CDR3 coding sequence is TGTGCCAGCAGCCGAGTTAGCGGGGGTCAGCAGTTCTTC. Protein product: CASSRVSGGQQFF. The chain employs TRBV7-2 and TRBJ2-1; 9 nucleotides align to TRBD2. The CDR3 extends over 13 amino acids. Trimming took 5 bases from V and 11 from J; bases not matched to a gene: 7. Germline V gene sequence: CDR1 SGHTA, CDR2 FQGNSA. Full variable domain (outside the CDR3, taken from reference TRBV7-2 and TRBJ2-1): GAGVSQSPSNKVTEKGKDVELRCDPISGHTALYWYRQSLGQGLEFLIYFQGNSAPDKSGLPSDRFSAERTGGSVSTLTIQRTQQEDSAVYLCASSRVSGGQQFFGPGTRLTVL.